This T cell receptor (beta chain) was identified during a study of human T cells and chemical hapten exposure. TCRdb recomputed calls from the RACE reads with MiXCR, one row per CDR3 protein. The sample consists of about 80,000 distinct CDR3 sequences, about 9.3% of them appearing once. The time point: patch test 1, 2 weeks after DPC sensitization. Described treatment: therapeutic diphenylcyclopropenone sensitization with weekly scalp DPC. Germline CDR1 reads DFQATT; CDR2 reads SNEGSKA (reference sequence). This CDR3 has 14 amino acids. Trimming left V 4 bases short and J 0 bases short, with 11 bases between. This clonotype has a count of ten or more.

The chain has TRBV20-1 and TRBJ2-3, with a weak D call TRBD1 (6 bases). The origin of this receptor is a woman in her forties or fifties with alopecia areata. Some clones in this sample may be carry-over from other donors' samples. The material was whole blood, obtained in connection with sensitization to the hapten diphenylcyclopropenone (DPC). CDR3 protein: CSATRQVSTDTQYF. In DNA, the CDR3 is TGCAGTGCTACCCGACAGGTTAGCACAGATACGCAGTATTTT.